This T cell receptor (beta chain) stems from a study of cytomegalovirus exposure and HLA in healthy donors. The PCR had 60 Vbeta and 13 Jbeta primers. Only in-frame clones appear in the TCRdb table, and some are missing; sequencing was by immunoSEQ multiplex PCR. Seen here are over 70,000 clones, 70% to 80% observed once, and the top ten hold 20% to 25%. The specimen sequenced was PBMCs. The receptor's source is a woman in her forties or fifties in good health and CMV-seropositive.

This chain's CDR3 is CASSELPGGPYNEQFF. The CDR3 DNA sequence: TGTGCCAGCAGTGAACTGCCCGGCGGGCCATACAATGAGCAGTTCTTC. The rearrangement links TRBV6-1 to TRBJ2-1; D is possibly TRBD2 (5 bases). There are 16 residues in the CDR3. CDR1 MNHNS and CDR2 SASEGT come from the germline V gene. The germline V and J ends were trimmed by 2 bases and 4 bases, with 15 bases remaining between them.